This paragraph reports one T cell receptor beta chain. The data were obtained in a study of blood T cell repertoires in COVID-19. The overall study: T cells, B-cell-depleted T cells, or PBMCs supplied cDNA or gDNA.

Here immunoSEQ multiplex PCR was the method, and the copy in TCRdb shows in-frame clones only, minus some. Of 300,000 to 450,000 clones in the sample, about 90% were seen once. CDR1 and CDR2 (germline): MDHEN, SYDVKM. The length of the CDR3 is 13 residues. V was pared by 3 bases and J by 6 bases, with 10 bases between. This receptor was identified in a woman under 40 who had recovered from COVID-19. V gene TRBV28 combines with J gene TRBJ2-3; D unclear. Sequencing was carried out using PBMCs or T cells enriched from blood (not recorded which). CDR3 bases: TGTGCCAGCAGTTTTTCGGGTCGGGATACGCAGTATTTT. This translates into CASSFSGRDTQYF.